These 23 T cell receptor beta chains originate from one sample sequenced in a study of blood T cell repertoires in COVID-19. Measured with immunoSEQ multiplex PCR; TCRdb has only the in-frame clones, and not every one. The profile shows hundreds of thousands of clones, 75% to 90% of them singletons. Material for sequencing was peripheral blood. Receptors originate from a man between 18 and 29 years old with COVID-19, enrolled during active disease.

The V and J genes are TRBV5-1 and TRBJ2-3; D not resolved. CDR1 and CDR2 (germline): SGHRS, YFSETQ. V was shortened by 5 bases and J by 5 bases, with 9 bases between the two germline ends. The CDR3 is made up of 12 amino acids. CDR3 coding DNA: TGCGCCAGCAGGCTAGGTGGAGATACGCAGTATTTT. Protein sequence: CASRLGGDTQYF. The full variable domain, rest sourced from reference TRBV5-1 and TRBJ2-3, is KAGVTQTPRYLIKTRGQQVTLSCSPISGHRSVSWYQQTPGQGLQFLFEYFSETQRNKGNFPGRFSGRQFSNSRSEMNVSTLELGDSALYLCASRLGGDTQYFGPGTRLTVL.

This sequence joins TRBV14 and TRBJ2-2; 7 bases fit TRBD2. Germline V CDR1 and CDR2: SGHDN, FVKESK. V gave up 4 bases and J gave up 5 bases; unmatched junction bases: 10. The CDR3 loop spans 16 amino acids. CDR3 amino acids: CASSLLLASQTGELFF. In DNA form, the CDR3 reads TGTGCCAGCAGCCTCCTACTAGCGAGCCAAACCGGGGAGCTGTTTTTT.

The chain employs TRBV10-3 and TRBJ2-7; the match to TRBD1 covers 8 bases. The germline gives CDR1 ENHRY, CDR2 SYGVKD. CDR3 length equals 13 residues. With V trimmed by 6 bases and J by 3 bases, 4 bases remained unmatched. CDR3 nucleotides: TGTGCCATCAGACGACAGGGGAACTACGAGCAGTACTTC. Translated, it gives CAIRRQGNYEQYF.

This rearrangement joins TRBV5-8 to TRBJ1-2; D is ambiguous. Germline V gene lookup returns CDR1 SGHTS and CDR2 YDEGEE. Trimming left V 1 base short and J 2 bases short, with 6 bases between. The CDR3 runs to 13 residues. The DNA for the CDR3 is TGTGCCAGCAGCTTGCAGTTAAACTATGGCTACACCTTC. Its translation is CASSLQLNYGYTF.

This rearrangement joins TRBV15 to TRBJ1-5, with 7 nucleotides matching TRBD1. Germline assignment: CDR1 LNHNV and CDR2 YYDKDF (reference sequence). V lost 4 bases and J lost 9; bases outside the gene matches: 15. The CDR3 contains 16 residues. CDR3 amino acids: CATSNRQQGLFRPQHF. For the CDR3, the DNA is TGTGCCACCAGCAACCGCCAACAGGGGTTGTTTCGGCCCCAGCATTTT.

The chain employs TRBV7-2 and TRBJ1-6; D perhaps matches TRBD1 (6 bases). The V and J ends lost 6 bases and 5 bases respectively, with 14 bases between them. Germline assignment: CDR1 SGHTA and CDR2 FQGNSA. CDR3 length: 15 residues. CDR3 in amino acids: CASRINRDNNSPLHF. DNA for the CDR3: TGTGCCAGCAGAATAAACAGGGATAATAATTCACCCCTCCACTTT.

The chain joins TRBV18 to TRBJ1-1, with D uncertain. The CDR3 is made up of 13 amino acids. The germline V gene has CDR1 KGHSH and CDR2 LQKENI. V lost 4 bases and J 4 bases, leaving 10 bases between the germline ends. The CDR3 sequence: CASSLAERTEAFF. The CDR3 bases are TGTGCCAGCTCACTGGCGGAGCGCACTGAAGCTTTCTTT.

The table lists this clone with a few counts. The chain joins TRBV15 to TRBJ2-7; D might be TRBD2 (5 bases). The CDR3 is 13 residues long. The V gene's germline CDR1 is LNHNV and CDR2 YYDKDF (reference sequence). The V and J ends lost 4 bases and 1 base respectively, with 8 bases between them. The CDR3 DNA follows: TGTGCCACCAGCACGAGGAGGTCCTACGAGCAGTACTTC. This codes for CATSTRRSYEQYF. Based on the CDR3 plus reference TRBV15 and TRBJ2-7, the full variable domain is DAMVIQNPRYQVTQFGKPVTLSCSQTLNHNVMYWYQQKSSQAPKLLFHYYDKDFNNEADTPDNFQSRRPNTSFCFLDIRSPGLGDTAMYLCATSTRRSYEQYFGPGTRLTVT.

V and J are TRBV4-2 and TRBJ2-2, with a weak D call TRBD2 (5 bases). The CDR3 is made up of 16 amino acids. V was clipped by 0 bases and J by 1 base, with 9 bases between them. The germline gives CDR1 LGHNA, CDR2 YNFKEQ. CDR3 in amino acids: CASSQEYSGNTGELFF. CDR3 coding DNA: TGTGCCAGCAGCCAAGAATACAGCGGGAACACCGGGGAGCTGTTTTTT.

The chain combines TRBV5-1 with TRBJ2-1; D gene uncertain. Germline assignment: CDR1 SGHRS and CDR2 YFSETQ. This CDR3 comprises 12 residues. The V and J ends lost 4 bases and 7 bases respectively, with 9 bases between them. CDR3 in amino acids: CASSEDTNEQFF. The DNA of the CDR3 is TGCGCCAGCAGCGAAGATACTAATGAGCAGTTCTTC.

The rearrangement uses TRBV2 and TRBJ1-2; D is undetermined. Trimming took off 6 bases at V and 8 bases at J, with 13 bases between the two ends. Germline lookup yields CDR1 SNHLY and CDR2 FYNNEI. The CDR3 totals 12 residues. CDR3 nucleotide sequence: TGTGCCAGCAGGAAAGAACTTGTCGGCTACACCTTC. This codes for CASRKELVGYTF.

The CDR3 reads CASSPLGEVYEQYF. For the CDR3, the DNA is TGTGCCAGCTCACCTCTCGGGGAGGTCTACGAGCAGTACTTC. The gene calls are TRBV18 and TRBJ2-7; TRBD2 is a possible D gene (6 bases). Trimming left V 3 bases short and J 3 bases short, with 12 bases between. The CDR3 is 14 residues long. Germline V gene data show CDR1 as KGHSH and CDR2 as LQKENI. Drawing the rest from reference TRBV18 and TRBJ2-7, the complete variable domain is NAGVMQNPRHLVRRRGQEARLRCSPMKGHSHVYWYRQLPEEGLKFMVYLQKENIIDESGMPKERFSAEFPKEGPSILRIQQVVRGDSAAYFCASSPLGEVYEQYFGPGTRLTVT.

The V call is TRBV10-3, the J call TRBJ2-3; 8 bases match TRBD2. CDR1 and CDR2 (germline): ENHRY, SYGVKD. The V gene end was trimmed by 10 bases and the J gene end by 2 bases; junction bases not matched to a gene: 17. This CDR3 region has 17 residues. The CDR3 DNA is TGTGCCACCTATCCGGGGCGGGGGGCTTCGGCCACAGATACGCAGTATTTT. Translation gives CATYPGRGASATDTQYF.

V is TRBV6-5 and J is TRBJ1-3, with a weak D call TRBD1 (6 bases). Trimming cost V 0 bases and J 5 bases, with 11 bases left between them. This CDR3 has 15 residues. Germline CDR1 is MNHEY and CDR2 is SVGAGI. CDR3 in DNA: TGTGCCAGCAGTTACTCGAGGACAGACCGAAACACCATATATTTT. It yields the protein CASSYSRTDRNTIYF.

The V and J genes are TRBV7-3 and TRBJ2-3; 11 bases are shared with TRBD1. Germline CDR1 SGHTA, CDR2 FQGTGA. Losses at the gene ends were 5 bases for V and 5 bases for J; bases not matched to a gene: 6. The CDR3 runs to 15 residues. This CDR3 reads CASSPGQGVLDTQYF. The CDR3 DNA reads TGTGCCAGCAGCCCGGGACAGGGGGTACTAGATACGCAGTATTTT.

CDR3 nucleotide sequence: TGTGCCAGCAGCGGACAGGGTAACTATGGCTACACCTTC. Protein product: CASSGQGNYGYTF. The V gene is TRBV12-3 or TRBV12-4, the J gene TRBJ1-2; 8 bases are shared with TRBD1. The CDR3 is 13 residues long. The trim removed 6 bases at V and 1 base at J, leaving 1 base unmatched.

This clone was seen only once. The V gene is TRBV4-2, the J gene TRBJ2-4; 9 nucleotides match TRBD2. Looked up from germline, CDR1 is LGHNA and CDR2 is YNFKEQ. Trimming removed 5 bases from V and 0 bases from J; junction bases left unmatched: 5. The CDR3 sequence is 16 residues long. The CDR3 DNA reads TGTGCCAGCAGCGATAGCGGGGGACTAGCCAAAAACATTCAGTACTTC. Translating it yields CASSDSGGLAKNIQYF.

This clone was detected only once. The CDR3 loop is CASKDRTGADTQYF. The DNA for the CDR3 is TGTGCCAGTAAAGACAGAACTGGGGCAGATACGCAGTATTTT. The V and J genes are TRBV19 and TRBJ2-3; the D gene is possibly TRBD1 (5 bases). The CDR3 consists of 14 residues. Germline-derived CDR1 and CDR2 are LNHDA and SQIVND (reference sequence). V was trimmed by 7 bases and J by 4 bases, leaving 15 bases between them.

The chain combines TRBV5-5 with TRBJ1-2, with D tentatively TRBD1 (6 bases). The CDR3 is 14 amino acids. With 5 bases removed from V and 8 bases from J, the gap between germline ends came to 19 bases. Per the germline V gene, CDR1 is SGHKS and CDR2 is YYEKEE (reference sequence). The CDR3 loop reads CASSLQGVDGGYTF. CDR3 sequence (DNA): TGTGCCAGCAGTCTACAGGGCGTTGACGGGGGCTACACCTTC.

The chain links TRBV7-2 to TRBJ1-2; D possibly corresponds to TRBD1 (5 bases). Germline CDR1 SGHTA, CDR2 FQGNSA. Between the trimmed V and J ends, which lost 0 bases and 8 bases, there was a span of 13 bases. CDR3 length: 14 residues. The CDR3 sequence is CASSLALTGSGYTF. The CDR3 nucleotides read TGTGCCAGCAGCTTAGCGTTAACAGGCTCCGGCTACACCTTC.

Here the CDR3 DNA reads TGTGCCATCAGTGAGTCTGCTAGCGGGGGGCAAGATACGCAGTATTTT. Encoded protein: CAISESASGGQDTQYF. The gene calls are TRBV10-3 and TRBJ2-3; TRBD2 matches at 11 bases. The CDR3 sequence is 16 residues long. V lost 0 bases, J lost 5 bases, and 4 bases stayed unmatched. Germline loops: CDR1 ENHRY, CDR2 SYGVKD.

This clone was recorded a few times. The chain combines TRBV3-1 (or the pseudogene TRBV3-2) with TRBJ2-1; D may be TRBD2 (6 bases). The CDR3 is 15 residues long. Germline-derived CDR1 and CDR2 are LGHDT and YNNKEL (reference sequence). V was trimmed by 6 bases and J by 7 bases, leaving 19 bases between them. The CDR3, as DNA: TGTGCCAGCAGTTCGGACTATTCGCGGACGAATGAGCAGTTCTTC. Protein sequence: CASSSDYSRTNEQFF.

The J gene is TRBJ2-2, the V gene TRBV11-2; tentatively, D is TRBD1 (6 bases). CDR1 SGHAT and CDR2 FQNNGV come from the germline V gene. V was cut by 4 bases and J by 6 bases, with 15 bases left in between. The CDR3 has 15 residues. In DNA form, the CDR3 reads TGTGCCAGCAGCTCGAACAGGGCGAGGGCCGGGGAGCTGTTTTTT. Translation gives CASSSNRARAGELFF.